This entry is about one T cell receptor (beta chain). Its antigen remains unidentified. One entry per CDR3 protein results from TCRdb running MiXCR on the reads. The data contain about 120,000 distinct CDR3 sequences, 30% to 35% of them singletons. This record comes from a study of T cell repertoires in cytomegalovirus infection. Study-wide context: Public TCR beta signatures indicated both CMV infection and matching HLA type.

This CDR3 region has 16 residues. From germline, CDR1 is LNHDA and CDR2 SQIVND (reference sequence). V lost 4 bases, J lost 3 bases, and 17 bases lay in between. This chain links TRBV19 with TRBJ2-3, with a possible D match to TRBD1 (7 bases). This specimen consisted of CD8+ T cells from cultured PBMCs, obtained from culture after CMV antigen stimulation. The source is a human donor in good health (CMV status not recorded). Some clones in this sample may be carry-over from other donors' samples. The CDR3 here is CASSTPYRGLTDTQYF. The DNA for the CDR3 is TGTGCCAGTAGTACCCCTTACAGGGGACTGACAGATACGCAGTATTTT.